This is a list of T cell receptor beta chains from one sample in a study of CD8+CD57+ T cells in acquired aplastic anemia. TCRdb reprocessed the reads with MiXCR, giving one entry per CDR3 protein. The table includes some 180,000 distinct CDR3 sequences, nearly 65% detected once. The specimen sequenced was sorted CD4+, CD8+, or CD8+CD57+ T cells (not recorded which) from PBMCs. The receptors were sampled from a human donor with aplastic anemia. Both conserved end residues are part of each CDR3. Each record gives: clone size, D gene, J gene, V gene, CDR3 DNA, CDR3 protein. D genes are given only for firm matches. The size entry is marked missing in some rows and otherwise reads once, few, many or a size class.

clone_size: many; d_call: TRBD2; j_call: TRBJ2-5; v_call: TRBV5-6; cdr3_nt: TGTGCCAGCAGCTCACTAGCGGGAAAAGAGACCCAGTACTTC; cdr3_aa: CASSSLAGKETQYF
clone_size: many; d_call: TRBD1; j_call: TRBJ1-5; v_call: TRBV10-3; cdr3_nt: TGTGCCATCAGAGACACAGGGGGCAATCAGCCCCAGCATTTT; cdr3_aa: CAIRDTGGNQPQHF
clone_size: many; d_call: TRBD1; j_call: TRBJ1-1; v_call: TRBV20-1; cdr3_nt: TGCAGTGCCATCCATCCGGGACAGCTCAACACTGAAGCTTTCTTT; cdr3_aa: CSAIHPGQLNTEAFF
clone_size: many; d_call: .; j_call: TRBJ2-1; v_call: TRBV6-2/TRBV6-3; cdr3_nt: TGTGCCAGCAGTTACTTGACAGGTTCCTACAATGAGCAGTTCTTC; cdr3_aa: CASSYLTGSYNEQFF
clone_size: many; d_call: .; j_call: TRBJ1-2; v_call: TRBV29-1; cdr3_nt: TGCAGCGTTGAAGATAACAGGGACCCCTATGGCTACACCTTC; cdr3_aa: CSVEDNRDPYGYTF
clone_size: .; d_call: TRBD1; j_call: TRBJ1-1; v_call: TRBV4-2; cdr3_nt: TGTGCCAGCAGCCCCTCGGAAGGGGGCGCGACTGAAGCTTTCTTT; cdr3_aa: CASSPSEGGATEAFF
clone_size: many; d_call: TRBD1; j_call: TRBJ2-2; v_call: TRBV19; cdr3_nt: TGTGCCAGTAGTATGACAGGGGCGAACACCGGGGAGCTGTTTTTT; cdr3_aa: CASSMTGANTGELFF
clone_size: .; d_call: TRBD1; j_call: TRBJ2-1; v_call: TRBV20-1; cdr3_nt: TGCAGTGCTAAACCGGGGACAGGGGGAGCCAATGAGCAGTTCTTC; cdr3_aa: CSAKPGTGGANEQFF
clone_size: .; d_call: .; j_call: TRBJ1-5; v_call: TRBV2; cdr3_nt: TGTGCCAGCAGTGGTGGGCCGGGAAATCAGCCCCAGCATTTT; cdr3_aa: CASSGGPGNQPQHF
clone_size: .; d_call: TRBD2; j_call: TRBJ2-7; v_call: TRBV7-3; cdr3_nt: TGCGCCAGCAGCCAAGACCCCCCTAGCGGCGTACTACCCCCTCTCTACGAGCAGTACTTC; cdr3_aa: CASSQDPPSGVLPPLYEQYF
clone_size: .; d_call: .; j_call: TRBJ2-5; v_call: TRBV7-9; cdr3_nt: TGTGCCAGCAGCTTAGAGTACAGGACAGTGAAAGAGACCCAGTACTTC; cdr3_aa: CASSLEYRTVKETQYF
clone_size: few; d_call: TRBD2; j_call: TRBJ2-3; v_call: TRBV20-1; cdr3_nt: TGCAGTGCTAGAGGGACTAGCGGATATACGCAGTATTTT; cdr3_aa: CSARGTSGYTQYF
clone_size: .; d_call: TRBD2; j_call: TRBJ2-4; v_call: TRBV6-5; cdr3_nt: TGTGCCAGCAGTCTACTAGGCGGGGGCAAAAACATTCAGTACTTC; cdr3_aa: CASSLLGGGKNIQYF
clone_size: .; d_call: .; j_call: TRBJ1-1; v_call: TRBV20-1; cdr3_nt: TGCAGTGCTAGAGATGGAGCTCTAGGAATTCATGCTTTCTTT; cdr3_aa: CSARDGALGIHAFF
clone_size: .; d_call: TRBD1; j_call: TRBJ1-1; v_call: TRBV10-1; cdr3_nt: TGCGCCAGCAAGCCGGGACAGGGGGCGGACACTGAAGCTTTCTTT; cdr3_aa: CASKPGQGADTEAFF
clone_size: .; d_call: .; j_call: TRBJ1-6; v_call: TRBV6-2/TRBV6-3; cdr3_nt: TGTGCCAGCAGTTACGTGGAGTATAATTCACCCCTCCACTTT; cdr3_aa: CASSYVEYNSPLHF
clone_size: once; d_call: .; j_call: TRBJ1-2; v_call: TRBV24-1; cdr3_nt: TGTGCCACCAGAAAGGGAAACTATGGCTACACCTTC; cdr3_aa: CATRKGNYGYTF
clone_size: .; d_call: .; j_call: TRBJ1-2; v_call: TRBV5-1; cdr3_nt: TGCGCCAGCAGCTTATCGGACGGTAGTAACTATGGCTACACCTTC; cdr3_aa: CASSLSDGSNYGYTF
clone_size: .; d_call: .; j_call: TRBJ2-5; v_call: TRBV9; cdr3_nt: TGTGCCAGCAGCGTACGTGGAGGTTTGGCAGAGACCCAGTACTTC; cdr3_aa: CASSVRGGLAETQYF
clone_size: .; d_call: TRBD1; j_call: TRBJ1-4; v_call: TRBV7-8; cdr3_nt: TGTGCCAGCAGCTTAAGATACTCCGGGACAGGGTTAAATGAAAAACTGTTTTTT; cdr3_aa: CASSLRYSGTGLNEKLFF
clone_size: many; d_call: TRBD2; j_call: TRBJ2-3; v_call: TRBV29-1; cdr3_nt: TGCAGCACCGAGGGAGCGGGATTCACAGATACGCAGTATTTT; cdr3_aa: CSTEGAGFTDTQYF
clone_size: few; d_call: TRBD2; j_call: TRBJ2-7; v_call: TRBV20-1; cdr3_nt: TGCAGTGCTAGAGGATCTAGCGGGGATTACGAGCAGTACTTC; cdr3_aa: CSARGSSGDYEQYF
clone_size: .; d_call: TRBD2; j_call: TRBJ2-3; v_call: TRBV7-3; cdr3_nt: TGTGCCAGCAGCTTGGGACTATCCGGCACAGATACGCAGTATTTT; cdr3_aa: CASSLGLSGTDTQYF
clone_size: .; d_call: .; j_call: TRBJ1-5; v_call: TRBV30; cdr3_nt: TGTGCCTGGAGTGAGGCCAACAATCAGCCCCAGCATTTT; cdr3_aa: CAWSEANNQPQHF
clone_size: few; d_call: .; j_call: TRBJ1-2; v_call: TRBV9; cdr3_nt: TGTGCCAGCAGGCCGTGTGGCTACACCTTC; cdr3_aa: CASRPCGYTF
clone_size: .; d_call: TRBD1; j_call: TRBJ1-1; v_call: TRBV19; cdr3_nt: TGTGCCAGTAGTATATGGCCCCGGACAGGGAGGAACACTGAAGCTTTCTTT; cdr3_aa: CASSIWPRTGRNTEAFF
clone_size: .; d_call: .; j_call: TRBJ1-2; v_call: TRBV19; cdr3_nt: TGTGCCAGTAGTATAAGAGGGACGGATGGCTACACCTTC; cdr3_aa: CASSIRGTDGYTF
clone_size: .; d_call: TRBD1; j_call: TRBJ1-2; v_call: TRBV15; cdr3_nt: TGTGCCACCAGCAGTACAGGGGTGGACTATGGCTACACCTTC; cdr3_aa: CATSSTGVDYGYTF
clone_size: .; d_call: TRBD1; j_call: TRBJ1-3; v_call: TRBV2; cdr3_nt: TGTGCCAGCAGTGTGAGGGACAGTTCAAACACCATATATTTT; cdr3_aa: CASSVRDSSNTIYF
clone_size: .; d_call: TRBD1; j_call: TRBJ1-1; v_call: TRBV2; cdr3_nt: TGTGCCAGTATACAGGGGCTTGAGGCTTTCTTT; cdr3_aa: CASIQGLEAFF
clone_size: many; d_call: TRBD1; j_call: TRBJ2-7; v_call: TRBV13; cdr3_nt: TGTGCCAGCAGCTTAGAGGGACAGGGGGCGAGAGAGCAGTACTTC; cdr3_aa: CASSLEGQGAREQYF
clone_size: few; d_call: TRBD2; j_call: TRBJ2-5; v_call: TRBV19; cdr3_nt: TGTGCCAGTAGTATAGGAGGCACTAGCGGGGGAGAGACCCAGTACTTC; cdr3_aa: CASSIGGTSGGETQYF
clone_size: few; d_call: .; j_call: TRBJ1-2; v_call: TRBV24-1; cdr3_nt: TGTGCCACCAGTGATTCGCGGGGGCCGAGTGGCTACACCTTC; cdr3_aa: CATSDSRGPSGYTF
clone_size: many; d_call: .; j_call: TRBJ1-1; v_call: TRBV27; cdr3_nt: TGTGCCAGCAGTCTCTCTGGGGGGGGCACTGAAGCTTTCTTT; cdr3_aa: CASSLSGGGTEAFF
clone_size: .; d_call: .; j_call: TRBJ2-2; v_call: TRBV7-9; cdr3_nt: TGTGCCAGCAAAAGGACACAAGGAAACACCGGGGAGCTGTTTTTT; cdr3_aa: CASKRTQGNTGELFF
clone_size: few; d_call: .; j_call: TRBJ2-7; v_call: TRBV10-1; cdr3_nt: TGCGCCAGCAGTGGGGGCAGCGGGCCGTACTACGAGCAGTACTTC; cdr3_aa: CASSGGSGPYYEQYF
clone_size: .; d_call: .; j_call: TRBJ2-7; v_call: TRBV12-1; cdr3_nt: TGTGCCAGCAGCTTAGAGAGGGACAGGGACGGTATGGAGCAGTACTTC; cdr3_aa: CASSLERDRDGMEQYF
clone_size: few; d_call: .; j_call: TRBJ2-5; v_call: TRBV7-6; cdr3_nt: TGTGCCAGCAGCTTAGCTGTACGGCTCCAAGAGACCCAGTACTTC; cdr3_aa: CASSLAVRLQETQYF
clone_size: .; d_call: .; j_call: TRBJ1-4; v_call: TRBV7-2; cdr3_nt: TGTGCCAGCAGCCTAACAGGGCAACTGTTTTTT; cdr3_aa: CASSLTGQLFF
clone_size: .; d_call: .; j_call: TRBJ1-1; v_call: TRBV6-1; cdr3_nt: TGTGCCAGCAGTGCAGGGTTCACTGAAGCTTTCTTT; cdr3_aa: CASSAGFTEAFF
clone_size: many; d_call: .; j_call: TRBJ2-7; v_call: TRBV4-1; cdr3_nt: TGCGCCAGCAGCCAAGTACAGGGCCTCTACGAGCAGTACTTC; cdr3_aa: CASSQVQGLYEQYF